A single sample is the source of the 30 T cell receptor beta chains below, sequenced in a study of cytomegalovirus exposure and HLA in healthy donors (dated by TCRdb to between 2016 and 2019). Libraries were built with the immunoSEQ multiplex PCR assay. For the multiplex PCR, a mixture combining 60 forward primers for TCR Vbeta segments and 13 reverse primers for TCR Jbeta segments was used. This immuneACCESS table, as held by TCRdb, lists in-frame sequences with V and J called but not all clones. Of the missing ones, under half trace to an unresolved V gene in checked studies; the others have no known cause. The sample table shows about 77,000 clones, and under 80% are seen once. The ten largest account for around 1.5% of the sample. The sample taken for sequencing was PBMCs. Receptors originate from a man between 40 and 49 years old in good health and CMV-seronegative.

This clone was counted a few times. This sequence joins TRBV2 and TRBJ2-6; TRBD2 might be the D (5 bases). Germline V gene data show CDR1 as SNHLY and CDR2 as FYNNEI. Trimming removed 6 bases from V and 1 base from J, with 7 bases in between. The CDR3 spans 14 residues. CDR3 nucleotide sequence: TGTGCCAGCAGGGAGGAGTCTGGGGCCAACGTCCTGACTTTC. This translates into CASREESGANVLTF.

The chain joins TRBV25-1 to TRBJ2-7; no reliable D call. CDR1 is MGHDK and CDR2 is SYGVNS in the germline V gene. The CDR3 has 11 residues. V lost 4 bases to trimming and J lost 1 base, with 2 bases between them. Written as DNA, the CDR3 is TGTGCCAGCAGTGCTTCCTACGAGCAGTACTTC. Its translation is CASSASYEQYF.

The rearrangement joins TRBV6-4 to TRBJ2-6; no definite D call. Germline-derived CDR1 and CDR2 are MRHNA and SNTAGT. Trimming removed 0 bases at V and 2 bases at J, with 14 bases between. The CDR3 length is 18 residues. CDR3 in amino acids: CASSDSSQVLAGANVLTF. The CDR3 nucleotides are TGTGCCAGCAGTGACTCGTCGCAGGTACTGGCTGGGGCCAACGTCCTGACTTTC.

The rearrangement uses TRBV2 and TRBJ2-3, with TRBD2 identical over 7 bases. The CDR3 sequence is 15 residues long. CDR1 and CDR2 (germline): SNHLY, FYNNEI. With 6 bases clipped from V and 6 bases from J, the junction kept 12 bases outside the gene matches. The chain's CDR3 is CASSMLEAGEDTQYF. In DNA, the CDR3 is TGTGCCAGCAGCATGCTCGAGGCGGGAGAGGATACGCAGTATTTT.

J is TRBJ2-2 and V is TRBV10-3; no definite D call. Trimming removed 7 bases from V and 6 bases from J, with 15 bases in between. CDR3 size: 14 residues. The germline V gene has CDR1 ENHRY and CDR2 SYGVKD. In DNA, the CDR3 is TGTGCCATCACTGCAAGTAGCAACGCCGGGGAGCTGTTTTTT. It specifies CAITASSNAGELFF.

The chain uses TRBV27 and TRBJ2-1, with 8 bases identical to TRBD1. This CDR3 region has 15 residues. Germline V gene sequence: CDR1 MNHEY, CDR2 SMNVEV (reference sequence). V was pared by 3 bases and J by 10 bases, with 11 bases of the junction left unmatched. The CDR3 DNA reads as TGTGCCAGCAGTTTCCACACAACCTCAGGGGGCGAGCAGTTCTTC. It encodes CASSFHTTSGGEQFF.

The rearrangement links TRBV28 to TRBJ2-2; TRBD2 matches at 10 bases. Germline CDR1 reads MDHEN; CDR2 reads SYDVKM. The CDR3 loop spans 20 amino acids. The junction had 19 bases not matched to a gene; V was cut back by 3 bases and J by 6 bases. The CDR3 DNA is TGTGCCAGCAGTTTCCGGGGATTTGGAGTAGCGGGAGGCGGTCCCGGGGAGCTGTTTTTT. This codes for CASSFRGFGVAGGGPGELFF. Looking up the rest from reference TRBV28 and TRBJ2-2 gives the full variable domain: DVKVTQSSRYLVKRTGEKVFLECVQDMDHENMFWYRQDPGLGLRLIYFSYDVKMKEKGDIPEGYSVSREKKERFSLILESASTNQTSMYLCASSFRGFGVAGGGPGELFFGEGSRLTVL.

The chain couples TRBV5-1 to TRBJ2-7; D gene uncertain. This CDR3 comprises 13 residues. CDR1 is SGHRS and CDR2 is YFSETQ in the germline V gene. V was pared by 5 bases and J by 6 bases, with 15 bases between. The CDR3 DNA follows: TGCGCCAGCAGTCAGGCCGGTTTTCGCGAGCAGTACTTC. It specifies CASSQAGFREQYF.

In the case of this clone: The junction differs from germline at one of its ends, possibly a read error. V usage is TRBV7-9 and J usage is TRBJ1-2; the match to TRBD1 covers 8 bases. CDR3 length equals 15 residues. Germline V gives CDR1 SEHNR, CDR2 FQNEAQ (reference sequence). CDR3 coding DNA: TGTTCCAGCAGACTACAGGACAGGGTGGGTAGTGGCTACACCTTC. It codes for CSSRLQDRVGSGYTF.

The V gene is TRBV19, the J gene TRBJ1-1, with 7 bases identical to TRBD1. The CDR3 extends over 14 amino acids. Per germline, CDR1 LNHDA and CDR2 SQIVND (reference sequence). V lost 4 bases and J lost 1; bases outside the gene matches: 3. CDR3 residues: CASSNRGANTEAFF. CDR3 nucleotides: TGTGCCAGTAGTAACAGGGGAGCGAACACTGAAGCTTTCTTT.

V and J are TRBV29-1 and TRBJ2-3, with 14 bases fitting TRBD2. The CDR3 loop spans 13 amino acids. Per germline, CDR1 SQVTM and CDR2 ANQGSEA. Trimming took 8 bases from V and 4 from J; bases not matched to a gene: 2. In DNA form, the CDR3 reads TGCAGCACGGGACTAGCGGGAGCAGATACGCAGTATTTT. Its translation is CSTGLAGADTQYF.

The chain couples TRBV7-2 to TRBJ2-3, with TRBD1 matching over 7 bases. From germline, CDR1 is SGHTA and CDR2 FQGNSA. CDR3 length: 14 residues. V lost 7 bases, J lost 2 bases, and 6 bases stayed unmatched. CDR3 in DNA: TGTGCCAGCACCAGACAGGGTTTCACAGATACGCAGTATTTT. It codes for CASTRQGFTDTQYF.

The rearrangement links TRBV6-1 to TRBJ2-5; D might be TRBD2 (6 bases). The J call is in doubt because the DNA end fits TRBJ2-7 better. The germline V gene has CDR1 MNHNS and CDR2 SASEGT. The CDR3 runs to 16 residues. CDR3 DNA: TGTGCCAGCAGTGAAGGACCTACGGGGACTGGATACGAGCAGTACTTC. Amino acid sequence: CASSEGPTGTGYEQYF.

The gene calls are TRBV19 and TRBJ2-5; 9 bases match TRBD2. The end of the DNA is better explained by TRBJ2-7, so the J call may be wrong. The CDR3 length is 15 residues. The germline gives CDR1 LNHDA, CDR2 SQIVND (reference sequence). The DNA for the CDR3 is TGTGCCAGTAGAGGGCTAGCGGGAAACTCCTACGAGCAGTACTTC. Protein sequence: CASRGLAGNSYEQYF.

In this sample, this clone turned up once. The V call is TRBV10-3, the J call TRBJ2-1; D gene uncertain. Trimming cost V 10 bases and J 8 bases, with 18 bases left between them. Germline CDR1 ENHRY, CDR2 SYGVKD. This CDR3 has 13 residues. In DNA, the CDR3 is TGTGCCACCTCAGTGCGGCTAGAATATGAGCAGTTCTTC. The encoded protein is CATSVRLEYEQFF.

The genes are TRBV5-1 and TRBJ2-5, with 7 bases matching TRBD1. This CDR3 region has 15 residues. CDR1 and CDR2 (germline): SGHRS, YFSETQ. The V gene end was trimmed by 4 bases and the J gene end by 1 base; junction bases not matched to a gene: 7. DNA of the CDR3: TGCGCCAGCAGCCCGACAGGGTTGGCCCAAGAGACCCAGTACTTC. This encodes CASSPTGLAQETQYF.

CDR3 DNA: TGTGCCAGCAGTCGGCGGACAGGGCACTACGAGCAGTACTTC. Protein sequence: CASSRRTGHYEQYF. The gene calls are TRBV27 and TRBJ2-7; 8 bases are shared with TRBD1. The J segment lost 3 bases and the V segment lost 5 bases, leaving 6 bases of the junction unmatched. This CDR3 comprises 14 residues. CDR1 and CDR2 from the germline V gene are MNHEY and SMNVEV (reference sequence).

This sequence joins TRBV7-6 and TRBJ2-2; D perhaps matches TRBD1 (5 bases). From germline, CDR1 is SGHVS and CDR2 FNYEAQ. There are 18 residues in the CDR3. V was pared by 1 base and J by 0 bases, with 15 bases between. The CDR3 loop is CASSLVVAGPTNTGELFF. The DNA of the CDR3 is TGTGCCAGCAGCTTAGTTGTGGCAGGGCCAACGAACACCGGGGAGCTGTTTTTT.

The chain carries TRBV6-6 and TRBJ2-7; D perhaps matches TRBD1 (7 bases). The CDR3 extends over 15 amino acids. The germline V gene encodes CDR1 MNHNY and CDR2 SVGAGI (reference sequence). Trimming shortened V by 6 bases and J by 4 bases, and 19 bases separated the two germline ends. CDR3 amino acids: CASSSVDRAGYEQYF. CDR3 nucleotides: TGTGCCAGCAGCTCCGTTGACAGGGCGGGGTACGAGCAGTACTTC.

This clone came up once. The chain recombines TRBV6-5 with TRBJ2-7; D possibly corresponds to TRBD2 (6 bases). Germline V gives CDR1 MNHEY, CDR2 SVGAGI. Between the trimmed V and J ends, which lost 4 bases and 0 bases, there was a span of 10 bases. This CDR3 contains 14 residues. For the CDR3, the DNA is TGTGCCAGCAGTTCGATGGAGGGCTCCTACGAGCAGTACTTC. Encoded protein: CASSSMEGSYEQYF.

This rearrangement joins TRBV4-1 to TRBJ1-3, with a weak D call TRBD1 (5 bases). Germline CDR1 reads MGHRA; CDR2 reads YSYEKL. This CDR3 is built from 17 residues. The V end lost 5 bases, the J end lost 0 bases, and 17 bases lay between the germline ends. The DNA of the CDR3 is TGCGCCAGCAGCTCCCAACCCAGGGCCCACTCTGGAAACACCATATATTTT. Amino acid sequence: CASSSQPRAHSGNTIYF.

The chain joins TRBV28 to TRBJ1-6, with D possibly matching TRBD1 (5 bases). Germline lookup yields CDR1 MDHEN and CDR2 SYDVKM. V lost 7 bases and J 3 bases, leaving 19 bases between the germline ends. The CDR3 runs 17 residues. CDR3 coding DNA: TGTGCCAGCACTATATCTCGGGACTACGGCTATAATTCACCCCTCCACTTT. Translation: CASTISRDYGYNSPLHF.

The chain combines TRBV28 with TRBJ1-3, with D unresolved. Looked up from germline, CDR1 is MDHEN and CDR2 is SYDVKM. This CDR3 spans 16 amino acids. V shed 4 bases and J shed 0 bases, with 13 bases lying between them. The CDR3 loop is CASSSPLMSSGNTIYF. The CDR3 bases are TGTGCCAGCAGTTCCCCCCTAATGAGCTCTGGAAACACCATATATTTT.

This chain joins TRBV18 and TRBJ2-1; 9 positions match TRBD1. Germline V gene sequence: CDR1 KGHSH, CDR2 LQKENI. The CDR3 runs to 17 residues. V dropped 0 bases and J dropped 6; count of bases not matched to a gene: 9. The DNA of the CDR3 is TGTGCCAGCTCACCACCGAATCCACAGGGGGCCGGCAATGAGCAGTTCTTC. It codes for CASSPPNPQGAGNEQFF.

This clone was picked up a small number of times. The chain recombines TRBV14 with TRBJ2-2; D gene unclear. V dropped 1 base and J dropped 6 bases, with 6 bases sitting between them. The CDR3 totals 13 residues. Germline values: CDR1 SGHDN, CDR2 FVKESK. CDR3 residues: CASSQVTAGELFF. The CDR3 nucleotides are TGTGCCAGCAGCCAAGTTACAGCCGGGGAGCTGTTTTTT. The complete variable domain, with remaining parts taken from reference TRBV14 and TRBJ2-2, reads EAGVTQFPSHSVIEKGQTVTLRCDPISGHDNLYWYRRVMGKEIKFLLHFVKESKQDESGMPNNRFLAERTGGTYSTLKVQPAELEDSGVYFCASSQVTAGELFFGEGSRLTVL.

The CDR3 nucleotides read TGTGCCAGCAGTTTGGCCACCAATAATTCACCCCTCCACTTT. Translation gives CASSLATNNSPLHF. The chain has TRBV27 and TRBJ1-6; unclear D gene. The CDR3 spans 14 residues. The V end lost 3 bases, the J end lost 5 bases, and 8 bases lay between the germline ends. CDR1 is MNHEY and CDR2 is SMNVEV in the germline V gene (reference sequence).

The J gene is TRBJ1-6, the V gene TRBV6-5; the D gene is possibly TRBD1 (6 bases). The CDR3 totals 14 residues. The V end lost 6 bases, the J end lost 9 bases, and 15 bases lay between the germline ends. Germline values: CDR1 MNHEY, CDR2 SVGAGI. This CDR3 is CASSRGYGTSPLHF. CDR3 in DNA: TGTGCCAGCAGCAGGGGTTACGGGACTTCACCCCTCCACTTT.

This clone was detected a few times. The chain uses TRBV18 and TRBJ1-6; a possible D gene is TRBD1 (5 bases). Germline V gene sequence: CDR1 KGHSH, CDR2 LQKENI. The germline V and J ends were trimmed by 0 bases and 7 bases, with 10 bases remaining between them. This CDR3 has 15 residues. For the CDR3, the DNA is TGTGCCAGCTCACCACCCGGGGGAGAAAATTCACCCCTCCACTTT. This encodes CASSPPGGENSPLHF.

The chain carries TRBV5-4 and TRBJ1-5; no clear D gene. The CDR3 length is 12 residues. The germline V gene encodes CDR1 SGHNT and CDR2 YYREEE (reference sequence). Trimming shortened V by 0 bases and J by 7 bases, and 5 bases separated the two germline ends. The CDR3 sequence: CASSLDSQPQHF. The DNA for the CDR3 is TGTGCCAGCAGCTTGGACAGCCAGCCCCAGCATTTT.

The J gene is TRBJ2-3, the V gene TRBV4-1; 8 bases are shared with TRBD2. Germline CDR1 reads MGHRA; CDR2 reads YSYEKL. This CDR3 region has 16 residues. J gave up 4 bases and V 0 bases, and 6 bases lay outside the gene matches. Here the CDR3 DNA reads TGCGCCAGCAGCCAAGATATTGCGGGAGGATCAGATACGCAGTATTTT. Protein sequence: CASSQDIAGGSDTQYF.